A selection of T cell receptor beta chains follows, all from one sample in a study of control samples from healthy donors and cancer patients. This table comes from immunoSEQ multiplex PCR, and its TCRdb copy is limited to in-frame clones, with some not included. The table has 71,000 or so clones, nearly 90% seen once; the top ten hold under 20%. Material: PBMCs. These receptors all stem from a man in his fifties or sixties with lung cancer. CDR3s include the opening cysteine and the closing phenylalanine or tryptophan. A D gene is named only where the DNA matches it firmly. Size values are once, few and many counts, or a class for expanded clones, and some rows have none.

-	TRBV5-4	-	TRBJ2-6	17	TGTGCCAGCAGTCGAAAAGGGGGAAGCTCTGGGGCCAACGTCCTGACTTTC	CASSRKGGSSGANVLTF
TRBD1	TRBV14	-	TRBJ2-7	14	TGTGCCAGCAGCCAGTTTTCCGGGACAGGAGAGCAGTACTTC	CASSQFSGTGEQYF
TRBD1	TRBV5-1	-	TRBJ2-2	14	TGCGCCAGCGCGAGACAGGGGAATACCGGGGAGCTGTTTTTT	CASARQGNTGELFF
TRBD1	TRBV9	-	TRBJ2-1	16	TGTGCCAGCAGCGCAGACAGGGGGCCGACCTACAATGAGCAGTTCTTC	CASSADRGPTYNEQFF
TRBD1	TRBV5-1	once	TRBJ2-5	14	TGCGCCAGCAGCTCCGGACAGGGGAGGGAGACCCAGTACTTC	CASSSGQGRETQYF
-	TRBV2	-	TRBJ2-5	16	TGTGCCAGCAGTGAAGCGGGGACTCCCGGACGGCAGACCCAGTACTTC	CASSEAGTPGRQTQYF
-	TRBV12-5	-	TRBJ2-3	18	TGTGCTAGTGGTTTGGTAAATGATGGAGATCTAAGCACAGATACGCAGTATTTT	CASGLVNDGDLSTDTQYF
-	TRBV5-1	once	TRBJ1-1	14	TGCGCCAGCAGCCGGCTGGGCGGGAACACTGAAGCTTTCTTT	CASSRLGGNTEAFF
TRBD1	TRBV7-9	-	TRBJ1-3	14	TGTGCCAGCAGCCGCGCCGGGACAGGGAACACCATATATTTT	CASSRAGTGNTIYF
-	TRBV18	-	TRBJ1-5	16	TGTGCCAGCTCACCGCCGGGTGCCGGGGGCGGTCAGCCCCAGCATTTT	CASSPPGAGGGQPQHF
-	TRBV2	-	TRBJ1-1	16	TGTGCCAGCAGTGAATTCCCTGGACAGTTGAACACTGAAGCTTTCTTT	CASSEFPGQLNTEAFF
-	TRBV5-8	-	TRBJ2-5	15	TGTGCCAGCAGCTTTCGTAGGCTAGCAGACAAGACCCAGTACTTC	CASSFRRLADKTQYF
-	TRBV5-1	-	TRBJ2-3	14	TGCGCCAGCAGCTTGGGCACGGCAACAGATACGCAGTATTTT	CASSLGTATDTQYF
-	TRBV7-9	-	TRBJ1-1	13	TGTGCCAGCAGATCTACAGAGAACACTGAAGCTTTCTTT	CASRSTENTEAFF
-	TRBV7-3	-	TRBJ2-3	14	TGTGCCAGCAGCTTAGGGACAAGCACAGATACGCAGTATTTT	CASSLGTSTDTQYF
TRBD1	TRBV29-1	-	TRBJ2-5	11	TGCAGCGTTGAATACAGGGGGACCCAGTACTTC	CSVEYRGTQYF
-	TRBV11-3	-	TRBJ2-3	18	TGTGCCAGCAGCTTAGTTTCAGGGACCCGACTATACACAGATACGCAGTATTTT	CASSLVSGTRLYTDTQYF
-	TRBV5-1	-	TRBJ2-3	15	TGCGCCAGCAGCTTGCAGTCGGGGAGCACAGATACGCAGTATTTT	CASSLQSGSTDTQYF
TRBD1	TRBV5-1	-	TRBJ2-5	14	TGCGCCAGCAGCGTCGGGACAGGCACAGAGACCCAGTACTTC	CASSVGTGTETQYF
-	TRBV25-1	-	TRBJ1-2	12	TGTGCCAGCAGTGAAGGCCTGCTCCAGTTCTCCTTC	CASSEGLLQFSF
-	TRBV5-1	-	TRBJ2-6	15	TGCGCCAGCAGCTGGGGCGACTCTGGGGCCAACGTCCTGACTTTC	CASSWGDSGANVLTF
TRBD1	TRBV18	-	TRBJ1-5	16	TGTGCCAGCTCGCAGTACCGGGACAGGGACGGTCAGCCCCAGCATTTT	CASSQYRDRDGQPQHF
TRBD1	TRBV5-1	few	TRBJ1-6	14	TGCGCCAGCAGTAAAACAGGGGACGCATCACCCCTCCACTTT	CASSKTGDASPLHF
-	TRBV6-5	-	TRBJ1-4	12	TGTGCCAGCAGACTGAGTAATGAAAAACTGTTTTTT	CASRLSNEKLFF
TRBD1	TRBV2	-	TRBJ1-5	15	TGTGCCAGCAGTGAAGCGGGGACAGGGAATCAGCCCCAGCATTTT	CASSEAGTGNQPQHF
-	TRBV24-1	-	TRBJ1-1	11	TGTGCCACCGTACGGAACACTGAAGCTTTCTTT	CATVRNTEAFF
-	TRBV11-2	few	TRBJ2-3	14	TGTGCCAGCAGCTCACAGGGTATCACAGATACGCAGTATTTT	CASSSQGITDTQYF
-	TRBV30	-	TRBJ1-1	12	TGTGCCTGGGGGAGTCAGGACACTGAAGCTTTCTTT	CAWGSQDTEAFF